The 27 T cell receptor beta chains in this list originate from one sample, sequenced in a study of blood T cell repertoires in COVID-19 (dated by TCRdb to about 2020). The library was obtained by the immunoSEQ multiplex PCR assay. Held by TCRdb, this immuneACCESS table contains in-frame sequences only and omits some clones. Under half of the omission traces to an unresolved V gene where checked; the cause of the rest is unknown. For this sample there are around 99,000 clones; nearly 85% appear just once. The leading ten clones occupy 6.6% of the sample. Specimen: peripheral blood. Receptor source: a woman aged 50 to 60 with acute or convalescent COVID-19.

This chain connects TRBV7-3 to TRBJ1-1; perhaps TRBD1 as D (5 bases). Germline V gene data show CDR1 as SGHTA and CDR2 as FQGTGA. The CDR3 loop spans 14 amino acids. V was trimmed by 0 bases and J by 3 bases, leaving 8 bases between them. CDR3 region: CASSLTGGDTEAFF. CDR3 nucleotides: TGTGCCAGCAGCTTAACTGGAGGGGACACTGAAGCTTTCTTT. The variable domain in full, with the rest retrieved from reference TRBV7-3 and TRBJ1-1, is GAGVSQTPSNKVTEKGKYVELRCDPISGHTALYWYRQSLGQGPEFLIYFQGTGAADDSGLPNDRFFAVRPEGSVSTLKIQRTERGDSAVYLCASSLTGGDTEAFFGQGTRLTVV.

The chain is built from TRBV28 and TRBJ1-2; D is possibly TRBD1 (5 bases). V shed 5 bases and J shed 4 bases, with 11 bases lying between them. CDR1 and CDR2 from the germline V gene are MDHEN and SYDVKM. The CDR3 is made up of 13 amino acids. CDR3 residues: CASSLNQGYGYTF. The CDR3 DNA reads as TGTGCCAGCAGTCTCAACCAGGGCTATGGCTACACCTTC.

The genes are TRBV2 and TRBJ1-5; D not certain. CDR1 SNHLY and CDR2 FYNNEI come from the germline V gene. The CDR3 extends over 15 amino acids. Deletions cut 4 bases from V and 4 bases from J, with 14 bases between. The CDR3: CASSGGSNANQPQHF. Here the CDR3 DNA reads TGTGCCAGCAGTGGAGGGAGTAATGCTAATCAGCCCCAGCATTTT.

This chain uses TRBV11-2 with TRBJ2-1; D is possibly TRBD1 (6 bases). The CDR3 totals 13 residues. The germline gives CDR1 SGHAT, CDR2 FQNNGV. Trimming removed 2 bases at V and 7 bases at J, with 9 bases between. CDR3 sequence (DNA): TGTGCCAGCAGCTTAATTAGGGGGAATGAGCAGTTCTTC. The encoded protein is CASSLIRGNEQFF.

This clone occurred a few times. In DNA, the CDR3 is TGTGCCAGCTCACCCCCGGGTCAAGTTGAAAAACTGTTTTTT. The encoded protein is CASSPPGQVEKLFF. The chain joins TRBV18 to TRBJ1-4; the D is unclear. The CDR3 has 14 residues. The germline V and J ends were trimmed by 3 bases and 7 bases, with 12 bases remaining between them. The V gene's germline CDR1 is KGHSH and CDR2 LQKENI.

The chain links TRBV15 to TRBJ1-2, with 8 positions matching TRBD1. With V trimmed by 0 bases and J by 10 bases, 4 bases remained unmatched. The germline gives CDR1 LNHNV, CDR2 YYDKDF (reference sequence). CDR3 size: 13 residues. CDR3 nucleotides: TGTGCCACCAGCAGAGACTTACAGGGGGACTACACCTTC. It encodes CATSRDLQGDYTF.

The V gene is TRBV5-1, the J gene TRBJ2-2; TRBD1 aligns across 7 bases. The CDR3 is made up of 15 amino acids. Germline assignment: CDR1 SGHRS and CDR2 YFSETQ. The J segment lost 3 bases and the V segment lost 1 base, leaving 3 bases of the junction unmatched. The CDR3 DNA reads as TGCGCCAGCAGCTTGACAGGGGTTGACACCGGGGAGCTGTTTTTT. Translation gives CASSLTGVDTGELFF.

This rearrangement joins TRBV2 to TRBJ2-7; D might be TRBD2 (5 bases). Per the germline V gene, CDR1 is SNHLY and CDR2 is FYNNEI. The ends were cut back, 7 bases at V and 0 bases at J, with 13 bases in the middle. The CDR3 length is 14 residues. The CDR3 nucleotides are TGTGCCAGCAAGTCTCGGGGTCACTCCTACGAGCAGTACTTC. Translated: CASKSRGHSYEQYF.

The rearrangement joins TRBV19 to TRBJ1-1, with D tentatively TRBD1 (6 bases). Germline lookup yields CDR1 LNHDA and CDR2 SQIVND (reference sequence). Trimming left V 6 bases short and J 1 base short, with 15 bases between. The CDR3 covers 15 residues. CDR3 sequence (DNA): TGTGCCAGTAGGGTAGTGGACAGAGAGAACACTGAAGCTTTCTTT. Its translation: CASRVVDRENTEAFF.

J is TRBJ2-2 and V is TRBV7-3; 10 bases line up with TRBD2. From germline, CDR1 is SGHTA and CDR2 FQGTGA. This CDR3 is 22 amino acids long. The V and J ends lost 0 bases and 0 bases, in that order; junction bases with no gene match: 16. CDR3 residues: CASSLTVTTPGLAPTNTGELFF. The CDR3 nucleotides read TGTGCCAGCAGCTTAACCGTAACGACCCCGGGACTAGCGCCCACGAACACCGGGGAGCTGTTTTTT.

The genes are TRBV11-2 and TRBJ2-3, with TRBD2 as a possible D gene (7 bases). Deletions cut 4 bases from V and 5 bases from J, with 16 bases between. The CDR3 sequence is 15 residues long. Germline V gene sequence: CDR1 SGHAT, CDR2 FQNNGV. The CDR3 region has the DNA TGTGCCAGCAGCTCCCCCAGGGGCGGGGGAGATACGCAGTATTTT. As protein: CASSSPRGGGDTQYF. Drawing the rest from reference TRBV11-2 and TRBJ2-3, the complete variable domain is EAGVAQSPRYKIIEKRQSVAFWCNPISGHATLYWYQQILGQGPKLLIQFQNNGVVDDSQLPKDRFSAERLKGVDSTLKIQPAKLEDSAVYLCASSSPRGGGDTQYFGPGTRLTVL.

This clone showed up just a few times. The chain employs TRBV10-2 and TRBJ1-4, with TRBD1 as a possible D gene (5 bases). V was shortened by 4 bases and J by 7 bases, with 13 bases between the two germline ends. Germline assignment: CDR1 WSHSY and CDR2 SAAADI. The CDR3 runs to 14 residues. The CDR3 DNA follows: TGCGCCAGCAGTGGACAGAGCCCAGTTGAAAAACTGTTTTTT. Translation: CASSGQSPVEKLFF.

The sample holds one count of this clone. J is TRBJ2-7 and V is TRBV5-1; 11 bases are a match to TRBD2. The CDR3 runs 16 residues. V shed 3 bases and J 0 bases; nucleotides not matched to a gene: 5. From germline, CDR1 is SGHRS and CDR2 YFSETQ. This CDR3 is CASSSTSGKSSYEQYF. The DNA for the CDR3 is TGCGCCAGCAGCTCGACTAGCGGGAAGAGCTCCTACGAGCAGTACTTC.

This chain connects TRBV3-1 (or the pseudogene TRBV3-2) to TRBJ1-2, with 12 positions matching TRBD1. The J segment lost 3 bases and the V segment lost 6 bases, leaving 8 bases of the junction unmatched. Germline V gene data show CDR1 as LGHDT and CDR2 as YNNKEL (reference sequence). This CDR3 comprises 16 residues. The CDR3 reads CASRNSGTGGHYGYTF. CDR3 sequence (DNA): TGTGCCAGCAGGAACAGTGGGACAGGGGGCCACTATGGCTACACCTTC.

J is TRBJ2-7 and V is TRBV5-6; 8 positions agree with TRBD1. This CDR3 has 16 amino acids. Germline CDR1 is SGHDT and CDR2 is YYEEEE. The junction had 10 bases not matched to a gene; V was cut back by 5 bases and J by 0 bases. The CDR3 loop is CASRYDTGGDSYEQYF. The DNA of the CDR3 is TGTGCCAGCAGATACGATACAGGGGGTGACTCCTACGAGCAGTACTTC.

In DNA, the CDR3 is TGCAGCGTTGAAGATCCGGCAGGGGGCGGCTATGGCTACACCTTC. This encodes CSVEDPAGGGYGYTF. The rearrangement links TRBV29-1 to TRBJ1-2; 8 nucleotides match TRBD1. The CDR3 totals 15 residues. Germline loops: CDR1 SQVTM, CDR2 ANQGSEA. The V segment lost 0 bases and the J segment 4 bases; nucleotides outside the gene matches: 7.

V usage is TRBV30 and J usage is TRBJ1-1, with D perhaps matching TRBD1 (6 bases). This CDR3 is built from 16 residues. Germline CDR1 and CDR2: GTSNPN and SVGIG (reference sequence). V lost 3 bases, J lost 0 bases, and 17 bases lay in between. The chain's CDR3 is CAWRGGQGTVNTEAFF. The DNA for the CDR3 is TGTGCCTGGAGGGGGGGGCAGGGGACCGTGAACACTGAAGCTTTCTTT.

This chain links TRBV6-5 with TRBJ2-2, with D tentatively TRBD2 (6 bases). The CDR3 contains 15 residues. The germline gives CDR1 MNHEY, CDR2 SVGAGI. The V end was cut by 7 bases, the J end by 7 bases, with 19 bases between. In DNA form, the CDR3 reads TGTGCCAGCACCACGGGGTCGCGGGGTGGCGGGGAGCTGTTTTTT. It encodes CASTTGSRGGGELFF.

The CDR3: CASSVGQGGSGYTF. The CDR3 DNA sequence: TGTGCCAGCAGCGTCGGACAGGGCGGATCTGGCTACACCTTC. The chain is built from TRBV9 and TRBJ1-2; 8 bases are a match to TRBD1. The CDR3 loop spans 14 amino acids. With 2 bases clipped from V and 7 bases from J, the junction kept 7 bases outside the gene matches. Germline CDR1 and CDR2: SGDLS and YYNGEE.

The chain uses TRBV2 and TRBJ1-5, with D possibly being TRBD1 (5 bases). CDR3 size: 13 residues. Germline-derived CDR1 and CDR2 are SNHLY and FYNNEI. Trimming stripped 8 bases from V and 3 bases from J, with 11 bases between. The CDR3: CASRKGPNQPQHF. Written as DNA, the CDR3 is TGTGCCAGCCGCAAGGGGCCCAATCAGCCCCAGCATTTT.

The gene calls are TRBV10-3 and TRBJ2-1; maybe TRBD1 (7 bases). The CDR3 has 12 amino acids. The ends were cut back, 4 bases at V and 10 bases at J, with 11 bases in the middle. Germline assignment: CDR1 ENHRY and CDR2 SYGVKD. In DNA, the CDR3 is TGTGCCATCAGTGGGGACAGCGGGGAGCAGTTCTTC. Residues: CAISGDSGEQFF.

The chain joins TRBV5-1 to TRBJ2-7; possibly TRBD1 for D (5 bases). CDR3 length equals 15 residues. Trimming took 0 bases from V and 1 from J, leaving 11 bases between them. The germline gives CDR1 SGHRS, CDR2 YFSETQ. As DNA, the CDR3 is TGCGCCAGCAGCTTGGAAGCAAGGGGTTCCTACGAGCAGTACTTC. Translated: CASSLEARGSYEQYF.

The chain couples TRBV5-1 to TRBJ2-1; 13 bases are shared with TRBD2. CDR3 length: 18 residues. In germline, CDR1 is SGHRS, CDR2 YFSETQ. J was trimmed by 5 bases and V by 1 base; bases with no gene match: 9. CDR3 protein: CASSLTTTSGGADNEQFF. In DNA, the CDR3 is TGCGCCAGCAGCTTGACGACTACTAGCGGGGGGGCCGACAATGAGCAGTTCTTC.

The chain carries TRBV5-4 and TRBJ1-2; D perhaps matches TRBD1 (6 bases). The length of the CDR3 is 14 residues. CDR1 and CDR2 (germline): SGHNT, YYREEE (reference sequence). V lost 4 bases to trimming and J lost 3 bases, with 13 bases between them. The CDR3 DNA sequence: TGTGCCAGCAGCCGGTGGACAGCTGACTATGGCTACACCTTC. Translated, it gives CASSRWTADYGYTF.

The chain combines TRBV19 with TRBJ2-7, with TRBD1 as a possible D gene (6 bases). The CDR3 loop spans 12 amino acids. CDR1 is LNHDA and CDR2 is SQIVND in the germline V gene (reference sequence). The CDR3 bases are TGTGCTATTACGCCCCCAGGGGACGAGCAGTACTTC. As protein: CAITPPGDEQYF.

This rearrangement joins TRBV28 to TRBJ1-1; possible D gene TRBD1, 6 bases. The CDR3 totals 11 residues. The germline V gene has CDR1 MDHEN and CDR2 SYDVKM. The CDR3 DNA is TGTGCAATCAGGGGTCTCACTGAAGCTTTCTTT. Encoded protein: CAIRGLTEAFF.

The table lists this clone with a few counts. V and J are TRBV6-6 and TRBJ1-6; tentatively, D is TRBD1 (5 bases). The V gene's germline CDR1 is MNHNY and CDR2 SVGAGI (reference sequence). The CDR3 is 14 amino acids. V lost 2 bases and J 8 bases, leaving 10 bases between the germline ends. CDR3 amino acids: CASSYKGAHSPLHF. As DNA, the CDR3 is TGTGCCAGCAGTTACAAAGGGGCTCATTCACCCCTCCACTTT.